This T cell receptor (beta chain) was identified during a study of blood T cells in healthy people across ages (dated by TCRdb to between 2014 and 2017). In terms of the full investigation: Template switching captured roughly one uniquely barcoded TCR beta cDNA molecule per two T cells in model experiments. The study measured age-related changes in TCR beta repertoire diversity using deep sequencing normalized with unique cDNA molecular identifiers. The donors were split into four age groups: young (average 16 years), middle-aged (about 40), aged (about 62) and long-lived (about 74). Using the same blood draw, the study looked at two additional independent replicas of 1 million unique cDNA reads for two donors, one aged 18 to 30 and the other aged 80 or older. Summary of the overall study and its limitations: Observed TCR beta diversity per million T cells fell roughly linearly with age, and a significant reduction was already apparent by age roughly 40. Conclusive comparison of naive and antigen-experienced compartments was prevented by the profiling of bulk unsorted PBMCs. A strong correlation was found between observed TCR beta diversity and the percentage of naive T cells measured by flow cytometry. Total diversity estimates from one million sequenced T cells were considered lower bounds and underestimates. Donor CMV infection status was unknown, potentially confounding age-related changes in expanded clonotypes. Compared with the aged group, more naive CD4+ T cells, fewer expanded clones and increased TCR diversity were shown by the long-lived group, suggesting age selection.

The CDR3 runs 13 residues from the cysteine to the phenylalanine. Only the CDR3 region is kept as DNA, spanning 39 bases read in frame from base 1. For CDR1 and CDR2, the germline V gene lists SQVTM and ANQGSEA. V and J lose 7 bases and 13 bases, and a span of 23 bases separates them. Library creation used 5' RACE. Reads for this sample came from an Illumina HiSeq 2500. A second PCR of about 6 to 12 cycles was performed with a sample-barcoded 5' primer and a J-beta primer mix. Each TCR beta cDNA molecule received a unique molecular identifier from a template-switch 5' adaptor carrying 12 random nucleotides. At least 2.5 million CDR3-containing paired-end reads were obtained from each sample. First-strand cDNA synthesis was performed from all RNA using the Mint cDNA synthesis kit, with priming by a TRBC-specific oligonucleotide. All cDNA was treated with uracil-DNA glycosylase and then went through a first 18-cycle PCR with the universal primers M1SS and BC2_uni_R. Turning to the authors' computational methods: For normalization, 1 million high-quality reads, each with a distinct molecular identifier, were randomly selected from each sample. Instead of being binned into consensus sequences, reads with shared molecular identifiers were discarded. MiTCR, with a Q25 quality threshold and the strictest error-elimination algorithm, was used for CDR3 identification, clonotype clustering and error correction. A nonparametric unseen species model with Euler transformation was used to estimate a lower bound on total TCR beta diversity. The raw public data were reprocessed by TCRdb itself: fastp quality trimming at Q25, MiXCR clonotype calling, in-frame beta chains only. Every distinct CDR3 protein forms one entry, paired with its most common genes and DNA. The V and J calls and clone size come from TCRdb's table, not from the authors' own analysis. A total of approximately 960,000 distinct CDR3 sequences appear in this sample, around 29% of them only once. The ten largest make up approximately 10% of the sample.

Systemically healthy Caucasian individuals from Russia, about 38 in total and aged roughly 6 to 100 years, were included as donors. About 9.6 milliliters of peripheral blood were collected from each donor into EDTA-treated Vacutainer tubes. PBMCs were isolated by Ficoll-Paque density-gradient centrifugation, with at least 7 million obtained per sample. Total RNA, at least 6 micrograms per sample, was extracted from PBMCs with Trizol reagent. For every donor, an aliquot of PBMCs went through flow cytometry to measure the percentages of naive CD45RAhigh/CD27high T cells. Comments on this clonotype: The clone's antigen remains unknown. A much larger clone is a single base away; this may be a read error.

The same data also went into a second study, on T cells of mothers and their children. Looking at the second paper: Nine systemically healthy Caucasian individuals, comprising three mothers and their six children, were included as donors. cDNA synthesis used all of the extracted RNA, with 1.5 ug of RNA in each 15 ul reaction. Sample barcodes and 2-4 random nucleotides were added via the M1S primer in the second PCR. Over 8.5 million TCR beta CDR3 reads came from each mother, compared with around 3 million reads from each child. Thymic selection similarly shapes TCR recombination output in related and unrelated pairs, with minor effect from inherited differences. Related mother-child pairs always showed normalized repertoire overlap that was slightly higher than in unrelated mother-child pairs, though the difference was never significant. No persistent microchimeric T cell clones were detected, at a sensitivity of 90 to 100 clones per million clonotypes. The study used deep NGS to compare TCR beta repertoires of mothers and children, seeking features distinguishing related mother-child pairs from unrelated individuals. On average, the children were about 12 +/- 4 years old, while the mothers were approximately 40 +/- 4 years old. After adapter ligation with NEBNext reagents, the libraries were sequenced on Illumina HiSeq 2000 with 100+100 nt paired-end reads. Mother and child libraries were prepared a month apart and sequenced in separate runs to prevent cross-contamination. For each donor, between roughly 450,000 and 2,200,000 distinct TCR beta clonotypes were identified. Naive TCR beta clonotypes were estimated from low-frequency clonotypes matched to each donor's FACS-determined naive share, without sorting.

The source is a woman between 35 and 50 years old in good health. The rearranged segments are TRBV29-1 and TRBJ2-1; the D call is tentative, TRBD1 or TRBD2, as each matches 6 bases. The sample was blood. CDR3 sequence: CSARMGGQETQFF. The DNA sequence is TGCAGCGCCAGAATGGGGGGACAAGAGACCCAGTTCTTC.